This TCR beta chain was retrieved from a study of control samples from healthy donors and cancer patients. Trimming took off 7 bases at V and 1 base at J, with 11 bases between the two ends. The CDR3 totals 13 residues. CDR1 SGHRS and CDR2 YFSETQ come from the germline V gene. TCRdb's table, derived via immunoSEQ multiplex PCR, lists solely in-frame clones and lacks some. The table includes under 300,000 clones, roughly 82% detected once. Sequencing was performed on PBMCs. V is TRBV5-1 and J is TRBJ2-5; D is undetermined. This sequence originates from a woman aged 55-69 years with lung cancer. The CDR3 sequence is CASGFTTQETQYF. The CDR3 DNA sequence: TGCGCCAGCGGATTTACCACCCAAGAGACCCAGTACTTC.